Shown below are 17 T cell receptor beta chains from a single sample sequenced in a study of T-cell memory formation after mild COVID-19. One entry per CDR3 protein results from TCRdb running MiXCR on the 5' RACE reads. This sample has 550,000 to 700,000 distinct CDR3 sequences, with around a sixth found just once. Sequencing used PBMCs or a T cell subset sorted from them (not recorded which). The source is an adult woman who had mild COVID-19 (a few samples of this study predate the infection). Cell type and time point are not known.

This clonotype was seen only a few times. V usage is TRBV18 and J usage is TRBJ2-1, with 9 bases aligning to TRBD2. The germline CDR1 and CDR2 sequences are KGHSH and LQKENI. V dropped 4 bases and J dropped 7; count of bases not matched to a gene: 8. The CDR3 is 15 residues long. This CDR3 reads CASSLSGSTRNEQFF. In nucleotides, the CDR3 is TGTGCCAGCTCACTTAGCGGGAGTACCCGGAATGAGCAGTTCTTC.

This clonotype was counted many times. The rearrangement joins TRBV11-2 to TRBJ2-7; 8 bases match TRBD1. Germline V gene lookup returns CDR1 SGHAT and CDR2 FQNNGV. The V segment lost 5 bases and the J segment 2 bases; nucleotides outside the gene matches: 5. This CDR3 has 14 residues. In DNA, the CDR3 is TGTGCCAGCAGCCAGACAGGGGCGACCTACGAGCAGTACTTC. This sequence encodes CASSQTGATYEQYF.

The V and J genes are TRBV5-1 and TRBJ1-2, with 8 nucleotides matching TRBD1. Trimming removed 4 bases from V and 4 bases from J; junction bases left unmatched: 21. Germline-derived CDR1 and CDR2 are SGHRS and YFSETQ. The CDR3 runs 19 residues. The CDR3 sequence is CASSPTMDRAGRGGYGYTF. CDR3 sequence (DNA): TGCGCCAGCAGCCCGACGATGGACAGGGCTGGTAGAGGGGGCTATGGCTACACCTTC.

This clonotype was detected ten times or more. CDR3 nucleotide sequence: TGCAGTGCCACTTGGGGGGCCTACGAGCAGTACTTC. Encoded protein: CSATWGAYEQYF. The chain links TRBV20-1 to TRBJ2-7, with D perhaps matching TRBD2 (6 bases). The CDR3 has 12 residues. Between the trimmed V and J ends, which lost 6 bases and 2 bases, there was a span of 11 bases. Per the germline V gene, CDR1 is DFQATT and CDR2 is SNEGSKA (reference sequence).

The CDR3 reads CASSLDTGGDTQYF. The CDR3 DNA sequence: TGCGCCAGCAGCTTGGATACAGGGGGAGATACGCAGTATTTT. The rearrangement joins TRBV5-1 to TRBJ2-3; 8 positions agree with TRBD1. The trim removed 0 bases at V and 5 bases at J, leaving 2 bases unmatched. The germline V gene encodes CDR1 SGHRS and CDR2 YFSETQ. This CDR3 is built from 14 residues. Variable domain in full (rest from reference TRBV5-1 and TRBJ2-3): KAGVTQTPRYLIKTRGQQVTLSCSPISGHRSVSWYQQTPGQGLQFLFEYFSETQRNKGNFPGRFSGRQFSNSRSEMNVSTLELGDSALYLCASSLDTGGDTQYFGPGTRLTVL.

The V call is TRBV4-1, the J call TRBJ2-3, with 10 nucleotides matching TRBD2. CDR3 length equals 16 residues. J lost 4 bases, V lost 2 bases, and 6 bases had no gene match. Per the germline V gene, CDR1 is MGHRA and CDR2 is YSYEKL. The CDR3 reads CASSQLPAGGPDTQYF. The DNA of the CDR3 is TGCGCCAGCAGCCAATTGCCAGCGGGGGGGCCAGATACGCAGTATTTT.

The V gene is TRBV20-1, the J gene TRBJ1-2; D unresolved. Germline V gene lookup returns CDR1 DFQATT and CDR2 SNEGSKA (reference sequence). The ends were cut back, 3 bases at V and 4 bases at J, with 12 bases in the middle. The CDR3 spans 13 residues. In nucleotides, the CDR3 is TGCAGTGCTAGTGGATATAGAAGCTATGGCTACACCTTC. Encoded protein: CSASGYRSYGYTF.

This clonotype appeared a few times. The rearrangement links TRBV12-3 or TRBV12-4 to TRBJ2-7; TRBD1 aligns across 8 bases. There are 14 residues in the CDR3. The V segment lost 5 bases and the J segment 1 base; nucleotides outside the gene matches: 4. The chain's CDR3 is CASSRDRQSYEQYF. DNA for the CDR3: TGTGCCAGCAGTCGGGACAGGCAGTCCTACGAGCAGTACTTC.

This clonotype was detected a few times. The chain has TRBV5-1 and TRBJ2-1, with D possibly being TRBD1 (6 bases). The V and J ends lost 0 bases and 1 base respectively, with 11 bases between them. Per the germline V gene, CDR1 is SGHRS and CDR2 is YFSETQ. CDR3 length: 16 residues. DNA for the CDR3: TGCGCCAGCAGCTTGGGGCAGGGGACGTCCTACAATGAGCAGTTCTTC. Translating gives CASSLGQGTSYNEQFF.

The CDR3 spells CASSAPGTTDEQFF. DNA for the CDR3: TGTGCCAGCAGCGCACCTGGGACTACGGATGAGCAGTTCTTC. The chain has TRBV9 and TRBJ2-1; 7 bases map to TRBD2. Losses at the gene ends were 3 bases for V and 8 bases for J; bases not matched to a gene: 8. The CDR3 totals 14 residues. Germline V lookup: CDR1 SGDLS, CDR2 YYNGEE.

The chain is built from TRBV5-1 and TRBJ2-7; TRBD1 matches at 9 bases. The CDR3 runs 16 residues. V was clipped by 3 bases and J by 1 base; unmatched bases: 8. Germline values: CDR1 SGHRS, CDR2 YFSETQ. In DNA form, the CDR3 reads TGCGCCAGCAGCTGGGACAGGGACGGGGAGTCCTACGAGCAGTACTTC. This gives the protein CASSWDRDGESYEQYF.

The chain has TRBV7-9 and TRBJ2-5; D is undetermined. Between the trimmed V and J ends, which lost 6 bases and 3 bases, there was a span of 11 bases. Looked up from germline, CDR1 is SEHNR and CDR2 is FQNEAQ (reference sequence). CDR3 length equals 13 residues. The CDR3 region is CASSLPAEETQYF. For the CDR3, the DNA is TGTGCCAGCAGTCTTCCAGCAGAAGAGACCCAGTACTTC.

This clonotype has more than one count but fewer than ten. This chain links TRBV7-2 with TRBJ2-2; D is undetermined. CDR3 length: 14 residues. V lost 1 base and J lost 3, with 6 bases in between. The germline V gene encodes CDR1 SGHTA and CDR2 FQGNSA. The CDR3 DNA follows: TGTGCCAGCAGCTTAGTTAAACACACCGGGGAGCTGTTTTTT. Translation: CASSLVKHTGELFF.

CDR3 bases: TGCGCCAGCAGCCAGGCCCGGGACAGGGGTCCCTACGAGCAGTACTTC. Its translation is CASSQARDRGPYEQYF. The chain combines TRBV4-3 with TRBJ2-7; 10 bases are shared with TRBD1. Trimming removed 3 bases from V and 2 bases from J; junction bases left unmatched: 7. The CDR3 sequence is 16 residues long. Looked up from germline, CDR1 is LGHNA and CDR2 is YSLEER.

This clonotype occurred a few times. The chain combines TRBV9 with TRBJ2-1, with 13 bases aligning to TRBD2. Germline loops: CDR1 SGDLS, CDR2 YYNGEE. This CDR3 contains 16 residues. V shed 4 bases, J shed 6 bases, and the junction held 7 bases outside the gene matches. In nucleotides, the CDR3 is TGTGCCAGCAGCCTGGGGGGACTAGCGGGGCGCAATGAGCAGTTCTTC. Amino acids: CASSLGGLAGRNEQFF.

The chain couples TRBV5-6 to TRBJ1-5, with a tentative D call TRBD1 (6 bases). The V gene's germline CDR1 is SGHDT and CDR2 YYEEEE. This CDR3 contains 16 residues. The V end lost 3 bases, the J end lost 4 bases, and 17 bases lay between the germline ends. The CDR3 protein is CASSWGPPSRNQPQHF. DNA for the CDR3: TGTGCCAGCAGCTGGGGGCCGCCTTCAAGAAATCAGCCCCAGCATTTT.

The chain recombines TRBV11-1 with TRBJ2-2, with 9 nucleotides matching TRBD2. The V segment lost 2 bases and the J segment 7 bases; nucleotides outside the gene matches: 8. There are 16 residues in the CDR3. CDR1 is SGHAT, CDR2 FQDESV, per germline (reference sequence). CDR3: CASSLRLAGEGGELFF. The CDR3, as DNA: TGTGCCAGCAGCTTACGCTTAGCGGGAGAAGGCGGGGAGCTGTTTTTT.